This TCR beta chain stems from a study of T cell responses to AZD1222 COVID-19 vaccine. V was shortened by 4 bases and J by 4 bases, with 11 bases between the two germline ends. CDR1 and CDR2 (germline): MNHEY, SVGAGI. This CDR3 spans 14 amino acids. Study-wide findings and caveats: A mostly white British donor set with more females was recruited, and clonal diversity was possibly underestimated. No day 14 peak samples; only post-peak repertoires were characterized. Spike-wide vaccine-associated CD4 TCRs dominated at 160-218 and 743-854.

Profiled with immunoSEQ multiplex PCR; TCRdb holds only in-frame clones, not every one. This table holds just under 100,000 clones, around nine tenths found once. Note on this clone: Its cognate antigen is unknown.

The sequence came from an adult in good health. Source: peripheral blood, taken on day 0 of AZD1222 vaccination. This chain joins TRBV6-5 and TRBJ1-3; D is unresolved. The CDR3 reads CASSSPAPGNTIYF. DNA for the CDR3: TGTGCCAGCAGTTCCCCTGCCCCGGGAAACACCATATATTTT.